Sequencing of this T cell receptor (beta chain) was carried out in a study of T-cell reconstitution after alpha-beta-depleted transplantation in children. Broader study findings: After transplant, at about two months, alpha-beta T cells were reportedly derived from several hundred expanded graft clones.

A few counts support this clonotype. What it binds is unknown. Unique molecular identifiers were used to barcode this TCRbeta library. TCRdb recomputed calls from the PCR reads with MiXCR, one row per CDR3 protein. The table has 90,000 to 150,000 distinct CDR3 sequences, 20% to 25% seen once. Germline values: CDR1 SGHRS, CDR2 YFSETQ. The CDR3 has 16 residues. With V trimmed by 6 bases and J by 4 bases, 11 bases remained unmatched. Sample: PBMCs, mostly from graft donor cells, taken 180 days after TCRalphabeta/CD19-depleted stem cell transplant. This receptor was identified in a male patient aged 2-15 years who had a stem cell transplant for chronic granulomatous disease, so the T cells may come from the graft donor. The chain has TRBV5-1 and TRBJ2-3; 10 bases line up with TRBD1. As DNA, the CDR3 is TGCGCCAGCACCCCACTATGGACAGGGGGTGCAGATACGCAGTATTTT. Residues: CASTPLWTGGADTQYF.